The next 29 T cell receptor beta chains were all read from a single sample in a study of cytomegalovirus exposure and HLA in healthy donors. The PCR made use of 60 Vbeta and 13 Jbeta primers. Repertoires were generated with immunoSEQ multiplex PCR, while TCRdb's copy carries only in-frame clones and drops some. The sample lists under 300,000 clones, 80% to 95% occurring once. Material for sequencing was PBMCs. The receptors come from a girl aged 2 to 9 in good health and CMV-seronegative.

The CDR3 loop reads CASSLVRGGYGYTF. The CDR3, as DNA: TGTGCCAGCAGCTTGGTTAGAGGAGGCTATGGCTACACCTTC. The chain employs TRBV5-4 and TRBJ1-2; D unclear. This CDR3 region has 14 residues. CDR1 is SGHNT, CDR2 YYREEE, per germline (reference sequence). V lost 0 bases, J lost 4 bases, and 10 bases lay in between.

V and J are TRBV19 and TRBJ2-3; D not certain. CDR1 and CDR2 from the germline V gene are LNHDA and SQIVND (reference sequence). The CDR3 runs 13 residues. The V end lost 10 bases, the J end lost 2 bases, and 13 bases lay between the germline ends. CDR3 sequence: CATKRLDTDTQYF. For the CDR3, the DNA is TGTGCCACTAAGAGGCTAGACACAGATACGCAGTATTTT.

Turning to this clone: A read error may account for a junction end that differs from germline. The chain couples TRBV7-9 to TRBJ1-4, with D perhaps TRBD1 (6 bases). The CDR3 contains 17 residues. Germline CDR1 reads SEHNR; CDR2 reads FQNEAQ (reference sequence). CDR3 nucleotide sequence: TGTTCCAGCAGCTTTGGCCCAGGGGTAGGGACTAATGAAAAACTGTTTTTT. This codes for CSSSFGPGVGTNEKLFF.

The chain employs TRBV4-1 and TRBJ1-6, with 10 bases identical to TRBD1. The germline CDR1 and CDR2 sequences are MGHRA and YSYEKL. J lost 8 bases, V lost 3 bases, and 1 base had no gene match. The CDR3 spans 14 residues. In DNA form, the CDR3 reads TGCGCCAGCAGCCAGGGACAGGGGCATTCACCCCTCCACTTT. Translation gives CASSQGQGHSPLHF.

The CDR3 coding sequence is TGCGCCAGGAGCGGGAGGGCGGCCAATGAGCAGTTCTTC. It encodes CARSGRAANEQFF. V gene TRBV23-1 combines with J gene TRBJ2-1; 10 bases align to TRBD2. TRBV23-1 is an open reading frame, and its role is uncertain. The CDR3 runs 13 residues. The J segment lost 6 bases and the V segment lost 9 bases, leaving 5 bases of the junction unmatched.

This chain links TRBV19 with TRBJ2-5, with 8 bases that match TRBD1. Germline CDR1 is LNHDA and CDR2 is SQIVND (reference sequence). J gave up 4 bases and V 4 bases, and 5 bases lay outside the gene matches. The CDR3 contains 14 residues. This chain's CDR3 is CASSTGGTGETQYF. The CDR3 DNA reads TGTGCCAGTAGTACAGGGGGCACGGGAGAGACCCAGTACTTC.

This chain links TRBV9 with TRBJ2-7; no firm D call. This CDR3 spans 15 amino acids. V lost 0 bases and J 6 bases, leaving 16 bases between the germline ends. Germline V CDR1 and CDR2: SGDLS, YYNGEE. This CDR3 reads CASSVDPRQLSEQYF. CDR3 in DNA: TGTGCCAGCAGCGTAGACCCCAGGCAGTTAAGCGAGCAGTACTTC.

The chain carries TRBV7-9 and TRBJ2-3, with 12 bases aligning to TRBD2. The CDR3 runs to 16 residues. The germline V gene has CDR1 SEHNR and CDR2 FQNEAQ (reference sequence). J was trimmed by 2 bases and V by 5 bases; bases with no gene match: 5. CDR3 bases: TGTGCCAGCAGCCCCGGGACTAGCGGGTACACAGATACGCAGTATTTT. Translation gives CASSPGTSGYTDTQYF.

In DNA, the CDR3 is TGTGCCAGCAGCCCGCGGGGGGATGGAAACACCATATATTTT. Protein sequence: CASSPRGDGNTIYF. This rearrangement joins TRBV7-2 to TRBJ1-3, with D possibly TRBD1 on 5 matching bases. The V gene lost 5 bases and the J gene lost 3 bases, with 11 bases spanning the gap. CDR3 size: 14 residues. Germline V gene sequence: CDR1 SGHTA, CDR2 FQGNSA. The variable domain in full, with the rest retrieved from reference TRBV7-2 and TRBJ1-3, is GAGVSQSPSNKVTEKGKDVELRCDPISGHTALYWYRQSLGQGLEFLIYFQGNSAPDKSGLPSDRFSAERTGGSVSTLTIQRTQQEDSAVYLCASSPRGDGNTIYFGEGSWLTVV.

The rearrangement uses TRBV2 and TRBJ2-1; 8 bases map to TRBD2. The CDR3 covers 16 residues. Germline CDR1 reads SNHLY; CDR2 reads FYNNEI. V was clipped by 0 bases and J by 8 bases; unmatched bases: 9. CDR3 in DNA: TGTGCCAGCAGTGAAGCAGGGGGTCTGACTAGCGATGAGCAGTTCTTC. It translates to CASSEAGGLTSDEQFF.

The rearrangement links TRBV18 to TRBJ2-3; 7 positions agree with TRBD2. The germline V gene encodes CDR1 KGHSH and CDR2 LQKENI. This CDR3 region has 16 residues. J was trimmed by 2 bases and V by 3 bases; bases with no gene match: 8. CDR3 amino acids: CASSPRALADTDTQYF. Here the CDR3 DNA reads TGTGCCAGCTCACCTAGGGCGCTAGCGGACACAGATACGCAGTATTTT.

The chain joins TRBV19 to TRBJ2-3, with 8 nucleotides matching TRBD2. Losses at the gene ends were 5 bases for V and 9 bases for J; bases not matched to a gene: 19. The CDR3 consists of 17 residues. Germline V CDR1 and CDR2: LNHDA, SQIVND (reference sequence). The DNA of the CDR3 is TGTGCCAGTAGTCCACCCGGGTGGCTAGCCTCGGGGGGGACGCAGTATTTT. The encoded protein is CASSPPGWLASGGTQYF.

The chain employs TRBV4-2 and TRBJ2-7, with 8 bases aligning to TRBD2. This CDR3 has 17 amino acids. The germline V gene encodes CDR1 LGHNA and CDR2 YNFKEQ. Germline trimming cut 0 bases from V and 5 bases from J; bases unmatched to any gene: 12. This CDR3 is CASSQDPTGTRSHEQYF. The CDR3, as DNA: TGTGCCAGCAGCCAAGATCCAACCGGGACTAGATCCCACGAGCAGTACTTC.

The gene calls are TRBV5-1 and TRBJ2-7, with D possibly matching TRBD2 (5 bases). Germline V gene data show CDR1 as SGHRS and CDR2 as YFSETQ. Trimming left V 7 bases short and J 1 base short, with 9 bases between. The CDR3 has 12 amino acids. The CDR3 DNA sequence: TGCGCCAGCCGACGGGATTCCTACGAGCAGTACTTC. The encoded protein is CASRRDSYEQYF.

The chain has TRBV7-9 and TRBJ1-2; TRBD1 matches 10 bases. Germline V gives CDR1 SEHNR, CDR2 FQNEAQ (reference sequence). The junction had 9 bases not matched to a gene; V was cut back by 1 base and J by 7 bases. This CDR3 has 16 residues. CDR3 sequence: CASSLGTGTGESGYTF. In DNA form, the CDR3 reads TGTGCCAGCAGCTTAGGTACCGGGACAGGGGAGAGTGGCTACACCTTC.

The chain links TRBV10-3 to TRBJ2-1; 13 bases align to TRBD2. Germline V gene sequence: CDR1 ENHRY, CDR2 SYGVKD. CDR3 length: 16 residues. Trimming at V came to 1 base and at J to 7 bases, leaving 4 bases not matched to a gene. Written as DNA, the CDR3 is TGTGCCATCAGTGAGTTTGAGACTAGCGGGGGGAATGAGCAGTTCTTC. This sequence encodes CAISEFETSGGNEQFF.

V gene TRBV30 combines with J gene TRBJ1-5; 9 bases fit TRBD1. With V trimmed by 0 bases and J by 7 bases, 1 base remained unmatched. Germline CDR1 reads GTSNPN; CDR2 reads SVGIG (reference sequence). This CDR3 is built from 13 residues. The CDR3 DNA sequence: TGTGCCTGGAGTGTACAGGGGGCGCAGCCCCAGCATTTT. The encoded protein is CAWSVQGAQPQHF.

In DNA form, the CDR3 reads TGTGCCAGCAGTTACCTACAGGGGGCCGGGGAGCTGTTTTTT. As protein: CASSYLQGAGELFF. This sequence joins TRBV6-5 and TRBJ2-2; TRBD1 matches 8 bases. The germline CDR1 and CDR2 sequences are MNHEY and SVGAGI. The V segment lost 2 bases and the J segment 6 bases; nucleotides outside the gene matches: 2. The CDR3 consists of 14 residues.

Details on this clone: This sample includes further DNA sequences coding for the same CDR3. The V and J genes are TRBV27 and TRBJ2-7; a weak D match, TRBD2 (6 bases). With 3 bases removed from V and 0 bases from J, the gap between germline ends came to 12 bases. CDR1 and CDR2 from the germline V gene are MNHEY and SMNVEV (reference sequence). The CDR3 is 15 amino acids. In DNA, the CDR3 is TGTGCCAGCAGTTTGGCTAGCGCAACCTCCTACGAGCAGTACTTC. Translation gives CASSLASATSYEQYF.

J is TRBJ2-2 and V is TRBV19, with TRBD1 identical over 12 bases. This CDR3 has 16 amino acids. Germline V gene sequence: CDR1 LNHDA, CDR2 SQIVND (reference sequence). Losses at the gene ends were 4 bases for V and 4 bases for J; bases not matched to a gene: 4. Here the CDR3 reads CASSRGTGGRTGELFF. Written as DNA, the CDR3 is TGTGCCAGTAGTAGAGGGACAGGGGGCCGCACCGGGGAGCTGTTTTTT. The variable domain in full, with the rest retrieved from reference TRBV19 and TRBJ2-2, is DGGITQSPKYLFRKEGQNVTLSCEQNLNHDAMYWYRQDPGQGLRLIYYSQIVNDFQKGDIAEGYSVSREKKESFPLTVTSAQKNPTAFYLCASSRGTGGRTGELFFGEGSRLTVL.

V is TRBV10-3 and J is TRBJ1-2, with 7 bases matching TRBD1. Trimming removed 7 bases from V and 7 bases from J; junction bases left unmatched: 9. This CDR3 comprises 13 residues. The V gene's germline CDR1 is ENHRY and CDR2 SYGVKD. The DNA for the CDR3 is TGTGCCATCACCGAGGGGGACAGTGGTGGCTACACCTTC. This sequence encodes CAITEGDSGGYTF.

This clone was counted a single time. This chain joins TRBV9 and TRBJ2-1, with a possible D match to TRBD2 (5 bases). Per the germline V gene, CDR1 is SGDLS and CDR2 is YYNGEE. There are 16 residues in the CDR3. Trimming removed 0 bases at V and 0 bases at J, with 10 bases between. CDR3: CASSVATGSSYNEQFF. The CDR3 DNA sequence: TGTGCCAGCAGCGTAGCTACGGGGAGCTCCTACAATGAGCAGTTCTTC.

This rearrangement joins TRBV27 to TRBJ2-3; unclear D gene. Germline lookup yields CDR1 MNHEY and CDR2 SMNVEV (reference sequence). The CDR3 spans 17 residues. The V end was cut by 1 base, the J end by 0 bases, with 14 bases between. The CDR3 here is CASSLFAPGTSTDTQYF. CDR3 DNA: TGTGCCAGCAGTTTATTTGCCCCAGGCACTAGCACAGATACGCAGTATTTT.

The chain combines TRBV4-1 with TRBJ2-7, with D possibly matching TRBD2 (5 bases). V was shortened by 3 bases and J by 5 bases, with 20 bases between the two germline ends. Looked up from germline, CDR1 is MGHRA and CDR2 is YSYEKL. This CDR3 comprises 16 residues. This chain's CDR3 is CASSQQPRSVRDEQYF. CDR3 bases: TGCGCCAGCAGCCAGCAGCCCCGTAGCGTCCGCGACGAGCAGTACTTC.

This rearrangement joins TRBV2 to TRBJ1-2, with D possibly being TRBD1 (5 bases). Trimming removed 0 bases from V and 3 bases from J, with 17 bases in between. Germline loops: CDR1 SNHLY, CDR2 FYNNEI. The CDR3 contains 17 residues. Here the CDR3 reads CASSEAGGPWDYYGYTF. For the CDR3, the DNA is TGTGCCAGCAGTGAAGCGGGCGGCCCTTGGGACTACTATGGCTACACCTTC.

This chain links TRBV30 with TRBJ1-2; D not certain. The CDR3 loop spans 13 amino acids. Trimming left V 7 bases short and J 3 bases short, with 15 bases between. Germline V lookup: CDR1 GTSNPN, CDR2 SVGIG (reference sequence). CDR3 sequence (DNA): TGTGCCTCAGGCGGCAGCGGGTACTATGGCTACACCTTC. Residues: CASGGSGYYGYTF. The full variable domain, its missing parts supplied by reference TRBV30 and TRBJ1-2, is SQTIHQWPATLVQPVGSPLSLECTVEGTSNPNLYWYRQAAGRGLQLLFYSVGIGQISSEVPQNLSASRPQDRQFILSSKKLLLSDSGFYLCASGGSGYYGYTFGSGTRLTVV.

The rearrangement uses TRBV19 and TRBJ1-1, with D unresolved. Germline V gene data show CDR1 as LNHDA and CDR2 as SQIVND (reference sequence). V shed 3 bases and J shed 1 base, with 6 bases lying between them. This CDR3 region has 13 residues. The CDR3 protein is CASSIQSNTEAFF. CDR3 nucleotide sequence: TGTGCCAGTAGTATTCAATCGAACACTGAAGCTTTCTTT.

The chain carries TRBV2 and TRBJ2-6; the D gene is possibly TRBD1 (6 bases). Germline V lookup: CDR1 SNHLY, CDR2 FYNNEI. The V end lost 10 bases, the J end lost 0 bases, and 13 bases lay between the germline ends. The CDR3 totals 15 residues. The CDR3 here is CAIPGQSSGANVLTF. CDR3 sequence (DNA): TGTGCCATCCCGGGACAAAGCTCTGGGGCCAACGTCCTGACTTTC.

This sequence joins TRBV6-1 and TRBJ1-2; TRBD1 matches at 10 bases. The CDR3 loop spans 16 amino acids. Germline V gene lookup returns CDR1 MNHNS and CDR2 SASEGT. Trimming took 2 bases from V and 7 from J; bases not matched to a gene: 10. This chain's CDR3 is CASSERGQGLGGGYTF. The CDR3 DNA is TGTGCCAGCAGTGAAAGGGGACAGGGGTTAGGTGGTGGCTACACCTTC.